Below are 17 T cell receptor beta chains sequenced from a single sample in a study of brain T cells in children with intractable seizures. This table comes from immunoSEQ multiplex PCR, and its TCRdb copy is limited to in-frame clones, with some not included. The data contain around 340,000 clones, roughly 92% of them seen just once; the ten biggest clones take up 5.7%. Sample time point: blood from clinic visit 5 months post-surgery; TSC patient then seizure free. Sequences were derived from peripheral blood, sampled approximately 5 months after surgery. These receptors came from a boy under two years old with tuberous sclerosis and intractable seizures.

Comments on this clone: Other DNA sequences in this sample translate to the same CDR3. CDR3 in DNA: TGTGCCAGCAGCTTAAATGGGGCCTACAATGAGCAGTTCTTC. Protein product: CASSLNGAYNEQFF. This chain uses TRBV7-3 with TRBJ2-1; D not certain. CDR1 and CDR2 from the germline V gene are SGHTA and FQGTGA. Trimming pared 1 base from V and 2 bases from J, leaving 6 bases between. This CDR3 comprises 14 residues.

The rearrangement joins TRBV4-1 to TRBJ2-1, with TRBD2 matching over 7 bases. Germline trimming cut 0 bases from V and 3 bases from J; bases unmatched to any gene: 5. The V gene's germline CDR1 is MGHRA and CDR2 YSYEKL. The CDR3 covers 16 residues. The CDR3 nucleotides read TGCGCCAGCAGCCAAGATGCGGGGGACTACTACAATGAGCAGTTCTTC. This translates into CASSQDAGDYYNEQFF.

The rearrangement joins TRBV12-2 to TRBJ1-1. TRBV12-2 is recorded as a pseudogene. This CDR3 region has 13 residues. The CDR3 DNA is TGTGCAAGTCGCCCCAGGGCGGGGACTGAAGCTTTCTTT. It translates to CASRPRAGTEAFF.

V usage is TRBV27 and J usage is TRBJ2-2; TRBD2 agrees at 7 bases. The CDR3 has 15 residues. Unmatched junction bases numbered 8, after V lost 5 bases and J lost 5 bases. Germline-derived CDR1 and CDR2 are MNHEY and SMNVEV (reference sequence). The CDR3 sequence: CASSINGGLTGELFF. In DNA, the CDR3 is TGTGCCAGCAGTATAAACGGGGGGTTAACCGGGGAGCTGTTTTTT.

This chain uses TRBV24-1 with TRBJ2-3; TRBD1 aligns across 8 bases. Per germline, CDR1 KGHDR and CDR2 SFDVKD. The CDR3 has 14 amino acids. V lost 2 bases, J lost 7 bases, and 4 bases stayed unmatched. The CDR3 DNA sequence: TGTGCCACCAGTGATTATACAGGGGGTAATACGCAGTATTTT. Translation: CATSDYTGGNTQYF.

This chain connects TRBV18 to TRBJ1-1; D gene ambiguous. Germline lookup yields CDR1 KGHSH and CDR2 LQKENI. This CDR3 has 15 amino acids. The V end lost 0 bases, the J end lost 3 bases, and 11 bases lay between the germline ends. The CDR3 bases are TGTGCCAGCTCACCACCGGGAGGATGGGACACTGAAGCTTTCTTT. This translates into CASSPPGGWDTEAFF.

The chain carries TRBV13 and TRBJ1-2, with 7 bases fitting TRBD1. Per the germline V gene, CDR1 is PRHDT and CDR2 is FYEKMQ (reference sequence). CDR3 length: 17 amino acids. V lost 0 bases, J lost 3 bases, and 10 bases stayed unmatched. The CDR3 nucleotides are TGTGCCAGCAGCTTAGGCAGGGGGGGAGTGGACGACTATGGCTACACCTTC. Translating gives CASSLGRGGVDDYGYTF. Full variable domain (rest looked up from reference TRBV13 and TRBJ1-2): AAGVIQSPRHLIKEKRETATLKCYPIPRHDTVYWYQQGPGQDPQFLISFYEKMQSDKGSIPDRFSAQQFSDYHSELNMSSLELGDSALYFCASSLGRGGVDDYGYTFGSGTRLTVV.

The chain couples TRBV28 to TRBJ1-2; TRBD1 is a possible D gene (5 bases). This CDR3 has 13 amino acids. Germline CDR1 is MDHEN and CDR2 is SYDVKM. V was pared by 8 bases and J by 4 bases, with 14 bases between. CDR3 DNA sequence: TGTGCCAGCGAAGGGAGGGGATTCTATGGCTACACCTTC. Encoded protein: CASEGRGFYGYTF.

The chain uses TRBV28 and TRBJ2-3; 14 nucleotides match TRBD2. V dropped 3 bases and J dropped 0; count of bases not matched to a gene: 11. CDR1 and CDR2 from the germline V gene are MDHEN and SYDVKM. The CDR3 totals 20 residues. CDR3 residues: CASSFLGLAGGVTSTDTQYF. In DNA, the CDR3 is TGTGCCAGCAGTTTCCTCGGACTAGCGGGGGGAGTAACTAGCACAGATACGCAGTATTTT.

This clone was observed a single time. This rearrangement joins TRBV28 to TRBJ2-7, with 8 bases identical to TRBD1. V dropped 5 bases and J dropped 6; count of bases not matched to a gene: 15. The germline CDR1 and CDR2 sequences are MDHEN and SYDVKM. CDR3 length equals 16 residues. The CDR3: CASSLDQTGESSEQYF. The CDR3 bases are TGTGCCAGCAGTCTGGATCAGACAGGGGAGTCGTCCGAGCAGTACTTC.

This sequence joins TRBV30 and TRBJ1-3; D remains ambiguous. The CDR3 has 13 amino acids. Germline-derived CDR1 and CDR2 are GTSNPN and SVGIG (reference sequence). Trimming pared 0 bases from V and 4 bases from J, leaving 7 bases between. CDR3 amino acids: CAWSVLWGNTIYF. In nucleotides, the CDR3 is TGTGCCTGGAGTGTACTTTGGGGAAACACCATATATTTT. Full variable domain (missing parts from reference TRBV30 and TRBJ1-3): SQTIHQWPATLVQPVGSPLSLECTVEGTSNPNLYWYRQAAGRGLQLLFYSVGIGQISSEVPQNLSASRPQDRQFILSSKKLLLSDSGFYLCAWSVLWGNTIYFGEGSWLTVV.

This sequence joins TRBV11-2 and TRBJ2-1; 14 bases map to TRBD2. The CDR3 extends over 18 amino acids. Germline trimming cut 5 bases from V and 5 bases from J; bases unmatched to any gene: 11. Germline assignment: CDR1 SGHAT and CDR2 FQNNGV. CDR3 residues: CASSPPPGTSGGNNEQFF. The CDR3 nucleotides are TGTGCCAGCAGCCCGCCCCCCGGGACTAGCGGGGGAAACAATGAGCAGTTCTTC.

The chain links TRBV3-1 (or the pseudogene TRBV3-2) to TRBJ2-7; no clear D. This CDR3 region has 12 residues. Trimming left V 3 bases short and J 2 bases short, with 5 bases between. Germline V lookup: CDR1 LGHDT, CDR2 YNNKEL (reference sequence). CDR3 sequence reads: CASSQKTYEQYF. CDR3 sequence (DNA): TGTGCCAGCAGCCAGAAAACCTACGAGCAGTACTTC.

The chain employs TRBV6-5 and TRBJ2-7; TRBD1 or TRBD2 may be the D gene (5 bases each). This CDR3 has 14 residues. CDR1 MNHEY and CDR2 SVGAGI come from the germline V gene. Between the trimmed V and J ends, which lost 9 bases and 3 bases, there was a span of 18 bases. CDR3 loop: CASRESGLHYEQYF. The DNA for the CDR3 is TGTGCCAGTCGGGAATCGGGGCTCCACTACGAGCAGTACTTC.

The CDR3 reads CASSIRTVRGTEAFF. The CDR3 DNA follows: TGTGCCAGTAGTATCCGGACAGTCCGAGGCACTGAAGCTTTCTTT. The chain is built from TRBV19 and TRBJ1-1, with D maybe TRBD1 (6 bases). This CDR3 comprises 15 residues. The V gene's germline CDR1 is LNHDA and CDR2 SQIVND (reference sequence). V was cut by 3 bases and J by 4 bases, with 15 bases left in between.

This rearrangement joins TRBV24-1 to TRBJ2-3; D not resolved. The CDR3 runs 12 residues. V lost 4 bases to trimming and J lost 3 bases, with 4 bases between them. Germline CDR1 reads KGHDR; CDR2 reads SFDVKD. The DNA for the CDR3 is TGTGCCACCAGTGACATAACAGATACGCAGTATTTT. Translation: CATSDITDTQYF.

This rearrangement joins TRBV5-4 to TRBJ2-3, with D perhaps TRBD2 (6 bases). CDR3 length: 16 residues. Trimming pared 3 bases from V and 6 bases from J, leaving 20 bases between. The germline V gene encodes CDR1 SGHNT and CDR2 YYREEE (reference sequence). This CDR3 reads CASSSRSGLGGDTQYF. CDR3 DNA sequence: TGTGCCAGCAGCTCCCGTTCGGGACTCGGTGGGGATACGCAGTATTTT. The full variable domain, in which reference TRBV5-4 and TRBJ2-3 provide the parts outside the CDR3, is ETGVTQSPTHLIKTRGQQVTLRCSSQSGHNTVSWYQQALGQGPQFIFQYYREEENGRGNFPPRFSGLQFPNYSSELNVNALELDDSALYLCASSSRSGLGGDTQYFGPGTRLTVL.